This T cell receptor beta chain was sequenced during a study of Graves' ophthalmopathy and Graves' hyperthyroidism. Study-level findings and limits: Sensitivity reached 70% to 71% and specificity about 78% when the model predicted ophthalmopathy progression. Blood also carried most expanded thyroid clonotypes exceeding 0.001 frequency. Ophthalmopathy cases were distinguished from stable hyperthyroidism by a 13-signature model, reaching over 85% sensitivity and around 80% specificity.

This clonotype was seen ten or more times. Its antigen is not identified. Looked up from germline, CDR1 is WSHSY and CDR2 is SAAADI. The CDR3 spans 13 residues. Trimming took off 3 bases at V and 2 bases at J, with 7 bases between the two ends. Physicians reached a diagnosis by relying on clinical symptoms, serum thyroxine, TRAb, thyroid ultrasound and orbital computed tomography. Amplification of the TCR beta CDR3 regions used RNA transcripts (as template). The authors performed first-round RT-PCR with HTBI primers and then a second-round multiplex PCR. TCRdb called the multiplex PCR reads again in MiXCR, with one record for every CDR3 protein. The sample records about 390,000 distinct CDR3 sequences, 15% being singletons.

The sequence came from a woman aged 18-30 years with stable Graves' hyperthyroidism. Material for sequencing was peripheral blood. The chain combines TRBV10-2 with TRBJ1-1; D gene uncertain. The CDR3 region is CASSETENTEAFF. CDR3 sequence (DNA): TGCGCCAGCAGTGAAACGGAAAACACTGAAGCTTTCTTT.